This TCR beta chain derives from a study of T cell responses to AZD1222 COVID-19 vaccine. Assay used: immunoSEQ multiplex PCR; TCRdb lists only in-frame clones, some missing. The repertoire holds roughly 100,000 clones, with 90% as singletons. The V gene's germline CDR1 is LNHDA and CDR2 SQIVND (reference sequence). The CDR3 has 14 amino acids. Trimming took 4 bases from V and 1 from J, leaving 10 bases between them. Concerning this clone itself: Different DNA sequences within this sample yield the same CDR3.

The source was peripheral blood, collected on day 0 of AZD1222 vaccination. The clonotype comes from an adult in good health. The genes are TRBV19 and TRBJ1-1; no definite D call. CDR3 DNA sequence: TGTGCCAGTAGTACACGGGCTACGAACACTGAAGCTTTCTTT. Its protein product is CASSTRATNTEAFF.